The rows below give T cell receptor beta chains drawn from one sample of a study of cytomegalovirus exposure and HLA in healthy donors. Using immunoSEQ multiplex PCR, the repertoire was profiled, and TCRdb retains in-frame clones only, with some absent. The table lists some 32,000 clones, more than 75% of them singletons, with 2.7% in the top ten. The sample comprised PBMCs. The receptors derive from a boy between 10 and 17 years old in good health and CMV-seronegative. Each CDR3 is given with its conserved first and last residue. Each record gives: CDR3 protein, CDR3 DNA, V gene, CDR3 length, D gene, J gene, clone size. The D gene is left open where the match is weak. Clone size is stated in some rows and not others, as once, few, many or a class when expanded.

CDR3 protein: CASSITYWTRTNEKLFF; CDR3 DNA: TGTGCCAGCAGTATAACCTACTGGACAAGAACTAATGAAAAACTGTTTTTT; V gene: TRBV27; CDR3 length: 17; D gene: .; J gene: TRBJ1-4; clone size: .
CDR3 protein: CASSEVGGAGELFF; CDR3 DNA: TGTGCCAGCAGTGAAGTTGGGGGGGCCGGGGAGCTGTTTTTT; V gene: TRBV25-1; CDR3 length: 14; D gene: TRBD2; J gene: TRBJ2-2; clone size: once
CDR3 protein: CASSFTGDGNQPQHF; CDR3 DNA: TGTGCCAGCAGCTTTACAGGGGACGGCAATCAGCCCCAGCATTTT; V gene: TRBV7-6; CDR3 length: 15; D gene: TRBD1; J gene: TRBJ1-5; clone size: .
CDR3 protein: CASSLVVGGSRETQYF; CDR3 DNA: TGTGCCAGCAGCTTGGTCGTAGGGGGCTCGAGGGAGACCCAGTACTTC; V gene: TRBV5-6; CDR3 length: 16; D gene: TRBD1; J gene: TRBJ2-5; clone size: once
CDR3 protein: CASSQGAYEQYF; CDR3 DNA: TGTGCCAGCAGTCAGGGGGCGTACGAGCAGTACTTC; V gene: TRBV28; CDR3 length: 12; D gene: TRBD1; J gene: TRBJ2-7; clone size: .
CDR3 protein: CASSLVQGASYNSPLHF; CDR3 DNA: TGTGCCAGCAGCTTGGTTCAGGGGGCATCCTATAATTCACCCCTCCACTTT; V gene: TRBV5-6; CDR3 length: 17; D gene: TRBD1; J gene: TRBJ1-6; clone size: .
CDR3 protein: CASSLDRGNNEQFF; CDR3 DNA: TGTGCCAGCAGCCTCGACAGGGGGAACAATGAGCAGTTCTTC; V gene: TRBV7-9; CDR3 length: 14; D gene: TRBD1; J gene: TRBJ2-1; clone size: .
CDR3 protein: CASGQGQNSGNTIYF; CDR3 DNA: TGTGCCAGCGGACAGGGACAGAACTCTGGAAACACCATATATTTT; V gene: TRBV2; CDR3 length: 15; D gene: TRBD1; J gene: TRBJ1-3; clone size: .
CDR3 protein: CASSLLTGFYGYTF; CDR3 DNA: TGTGCCAGCAGCTTATTAACAGGGTTTTATGGCTACACCTTC; V gene: TRBV7-9; CDR3 length: 14; D gene: .; J gene: TRBJ1-2; clone size: .
CDR3 protein: CASSLGSGTAYEQYF; CDR3 DNA: TGTGCCAGCAGCTTAGGGTCCGGGACAGCCTACGAGCAGTACTTC; V gene: TRBV11-2; CDR3 length: 15; D gene: TRBD1; J gene: TRBJ2-7; clone size: .
CDR3 protein: CASSLGRTSGGYEQYF; CDR3 DNA: TGTGCCAGCAGCTTAGGCCGCACTAGCGGGGGCTACGAGCAGTACTTC; V gene: TRBV11-2; CDR3 length: 16; D gene: TRBD2; J gene: TRBJ2-7; clone size: .
CDR3 protein: CASSFSPSGGDTDTQYF; CDR3 DNA: TGTGCCAGCAGCTTTAGTCCTAGCGGGGGGGACACAGATACGCAGTATTTT; V gene: TRBV11-3; CDR3 length: 17; D gene: TRBD2; J gene: TRBJ2-3; clone size: .
CDR3 protein: CASSLAFGEVGTGAFDEAFF; CDR3 DNA: TGCGCCAGCAGCTTGGCCTTTGGGGAGGTTGGGACAGGGGCTTTCGATGAGGCTTTCTTT; V gene: TRBV5-1; CDR3 length: 20; D gene: TRBD1; J gene: TRBJ1-1; clone size: .
CDR3 protein: CAWSFGRNNEQFF; CDR3 DNA: TGTGCCTGGAGTTTTGGCAGAAACAATGAGCAGTTCTTC; V gene: TRBV30; CDR3 length: 13; D gene: .; J gene: TRBJ2-1; clone size: once
CDR3 protein: CASRAGAHEQYF; CDR3 DNA: TGTGCCAGCCGAGCGGGGGCCCACGAGCAGTACTTC; V gene: TRBV6-1; CDR3 length: 12; D gene: TRBD2; J gene: TRBJ2-7; clone size: .
CDR3 protein: CASIARGYEQYF; CDR3 DNA: TGTGCCAGCATAGCCAGGGGCTACGAGCAGTACTTC; V gene: TRBV28; CDR3 length: 12; D gene: .; J gene: TRBJ2-7; clone size: .
CDR3 protein: CASSSLDSRVIATNEKLFF; CDR3 DNA: TGCGCCAGCAGCTCGTTGGACAGCCGTGTAATTGCAACTAATGAAAAACTGTTTTTT; V gene: TRBV5-1; CDR3 length: 19; D gene: .; J gene: TRBJ1-4; clone size: few
CDR3 protein: CASSDLLAGGDNEQFF; CDR3 DNA: TGTGCCAGCAGTGATCTTCTAGCGGGGGGTGACAATGAGCAGTTCTTC; V gene: TRBV25-1; CDR3 length: 16; D gene: TRBD2; J gene: TRBJ2-1; clone size: .
CDR3 protein: CASSFQRGGLRDEQFF; CDR3 DNA: TGTGCCAGCAGCTTTCAGCGGGGGGGCCTCCGGGATGAGCAGTTCTTC; V gene: TRBV7-2; CDR3 length: 16; D gene: TRBD2; J gene: TRBJ2-1; clone size: .
CDR3 protein: CASSYSGGNTEAFF; CDR3 DNA: TGTGCCAGCAGTTACTCGGGGGGGAACACTGAAGCTTTCTTT; V gene: TRBV6-5; CDR3 length: 14; D gene: .; J gene: TRBJ1-1; clone size: .
CDR3 protein: CASSPRGGHEQYF; CDR3 DNA: TGTGCCAGCAGCCCCAGGGGCGGGCACGAGCAGTACTTC; V gene: TRBV5-5; CDR3 length: 13; D gene: .; J gene: TRBJ2-7; clone size: .
CDR3 protein: CASSAAGTGGYEQYF; CDR3 DNA: TGTGCCAGCAGCGCGGCCGGGACAGGGGGCTACGAGCAGTACTTC; V gene: TRBV5-4; CDR3 length: 15; D gene: TRBD1; J gene: TRBJ2-7; clone size: .
CDR3 protein: CASSQDRVGYTF; CDR3 DNA: TGCGCCAGCAGCCAGGACAGGGTTGGCTACACCTTC; V gene: TRBV4-3; CDR3 length: 12; D gene: TRBD1; J gene: TRBJ1-2; clone size: .
CDR3 protein: CSVDLLAGLTDTQYF; CDR3 DNA: TGCAGCGTTGATTTGCTAGCGGGGCTCACAGATACGCAGTATTTT; V gene: TRBV29-1; CDR3 length: 15; D gene: TRBD2; J gene: TRBJ2-3; clone size: .
CDR3 protein: CASSQQGREQYF; CDR3 DNA: TGCGCCAGCAGCCAGCAGGGGCGGGAGCAGTACTTC; V gene: TRBV4-1; CDR3 length: 12; D gene: .; J gene: TRBJ2-7; clone size: once
CDR3 protein: CASSWAGGASEKLFF; CDR3 DNA: TGTGCCAGCAGTTGGGCCGGGGGGGCGAGTGAAAAACTGTTTTTT; V gene: TRBV28; CDR3 length: 15; D gene: .; J gene: TRBJ1-4; clone size: .
CDR3 protein: CASGLRRASLISEAFF; CDR3 DNA: TGTGCTAGTGGTTTGCGCAGGGCTTCTTTGATCTCTGAAGCTTTCTTT; V gene: TRBV12-5; CDR3 length: 16; D gene: .; J gene: TRBJ1-1; clone size: .
CDR3 protein: CASSQEGSRNSYEQYF; CDR3 DNA: TGCGCCAGCAGCCAAGAAGGTTCCAGGAACTCCTACGAGCAGTACTTC; V gene: TRBV4-3; CDR3 length: 16; D gene: .; J gene: TRBJ2-7; clone size: few
CDR3 protein: CSVDYSNINYGYTF; CDR3 DNA: TGCAGCGTTGATTACAGCAACATTAACTATGGCTACACCTTC; V gene: TRBV29-1; CDR3 length: 14; D gene: .; J gene: TRBJ1-2; clone size: .
CDR3 protein: CASSVIDRVSREKLFF; CDR3 DNA: TGTGCCAGCAGCGTTATAGACAGGGTTTCGCGTGAAAAACTGTTTTTT; V gene: TRBV4-2; CDR3 length: 16; D gene: TRBD1; J gene: TRBJ1-4; clone size: .
CDR3 protein: CASSVGGGSSGWAGEQFF; CDR3 DNA: TGTGCCAGCAGCGTAGGAGGAGGTTCAAGCGGATGGGCGGGAGAGCAGTTCTTC; V gene: TRBV9; CDR3 length: 18; D gene: .; J gene: TRBJ2-1; clone size: .
CDR3 protein: CASRGQGADNSPLHF; CDR3 DNA: TGCGCCAGCAGGGGACAGGGGGCGGATAATTCACCCCTCCACTTT; V gene: TRBV10-1; CDR3 length: 15; D gene: TRBD1; J gene: TRBJ1-6; clone size: .
CDR3 protein: CASSQQGTGANVLTF; CDR3 DNA: TGTGCCAGCTCACAACAGGGCACTGGGGCCAACGTCCTGACTTTC; V gene: TRBV18; CDR3 length: 15; D gene: .; J gene: TRBJ2-6; clone size: once
CDR3 protein: CASNSGGRYNEQFF; CDR3 DNA: TGTGCCAGCAATAGCGGGGGCCGTTACAATGAGCAGTTCTTC; V gene: TRBV28; CDR3 length: 14; D gene: TRBD2; J gene: TRBJ2-1; clone size: .
CDR3 protein: CASSGLASTGELFF; CDR3 DNA: TGTGCCAGCAGTGGGCTAGCGTCCACCGGGGAGCTGTTTTTT; V gene: TRBV6-4; CDR3 length: 14; D gene: .; J gene: TRBJ2-2; clone size: .
CDR3 protein: CASSFWVPGTGFYEQYF; CDR3 DNA: TGTGCCAGCAGCTTTTGGGTTCCCGGGACAGGGTTTTACGAGCAGTACTTC; V gene: TRBV11-1; CDR3 length: 17; D gene: TRBD1; J gene: TRBJ2-7; clone size: .
CDR3 protein: CASSDGDRATYNEQFF; CDR3 DNA: TGTGCCAGCAGTGACGGGGACAGGGCAACTTACAATGAGCAGTTCTTC; V gene: TRBV6-4; CDR3 length: 16; D gene: TRBD1; J gene: TRBJ2-1; clone size: .
CDR3 protein: CASSQDSGGSYNEQFF; CDR3 DNA: TGCGCCAGCAGCCAAGATTCGGGGGGGTCGTACAATGAGCAGTTCTTC; V gene: TRBV4-3; CDR3 length: 16; D gene: TRBD2; J gene: TRBJ2-1; clone size: few
CDR3 protein: CASSPTGGAGANVLTF; CDR3 DNA: TGTGCCAGCTCGCCGACAGGTGGGGCTGGGGCCAACGTCCTGACTTTC; V gene: TRBV18; CDR3 length: 16; D gene: .; J gene: TRBJ2-6; clone size: .
CDR3 protein: CASEASGGQNSPLHF; CDR3 DNA: TGTGCCAGTGAGGCGTCAGGGGGCCAGAATTCACCCCTCCACTTT; V gene: TRBV19; CDR3 length: 15; D gene: TRBD1; J gene: TRBJ1-6; clone size: .
CDR3 protein: CASSFPGGSGYTF; CDR3 DNA: TGTGCCAGCAGCTTTCCAGGGGGCAGTGGCTACACCTTC; V gene: TRBV11-3; CDR3 length: 13; D gene: TRBD1; J gene: TRBJ1-2; clone size: .
CDR3 protein: CASSQDLESAALRIF; CDR3 DNA: TGTGCCAGCAGCCAAGATCTGGAGTCGGCGGCGCTTAGGATCTTC; V gene: TRBV14; CDR3 length: 15; D gene: .; J gene: TRBJ2-1; clone size: .
CDR3 protein: CASRTRGGSNSPLHF; CDR3 DNA: TGTGCCAGCAGAACCCGGGGAGGGTCAAATTCACCCCTCCACTTT; V gene: TRBV28; CDR3 length: 15; D gene: .; J gene: TRBJ1-6; clone size: .
CDR3 protein: CASRGGVNSPLHF; CDR3 DNA: TGCGCCAGCAGGGGGGGGGTTAATTCACCCCTCCACTTT; V gene: TRBV5-1; CDR3 length: 13; D gene: .; J gene: TRBJ1-6; clone size: .
CDR3 protein: CASRTRQGIGSPLHF; CDR3 DNA: TGTGCCAGCAGAACCCGACAGGGAATCGGTTCACCCCTCCACTTT; V gene: TRBV28; CDR3 length: 15; D gene: TRBD1; J gene: TRBJ1-6; clone size: .
CDR3 protein: CASSLGGSIRGANTEAFF; CDR3 DNA: TGTGCCAGCAGCTTAGGAGGTTCAATTCGGGGGGCGAACACTGAAGCTTTCTTT; V gene: TRBV7-8; CDR3 length: 18; D gene: .; J gene: TRBJ1-1; clone size: .
CDR3 protein: CASSQLRGANEQFF; CDR3 DNA: TGCGCCAGCAGCCAACTTCGAGGAGCCAATGAGCAGTTCTTC; V gene: TRBV4-1; CDR3 length: 14; D gene: .; J gene: TRBJ2-1; clone size: .
CDR3 protein: CASSLGTSSYNEQFF; CDR3 DNA: TGTGCCAGCAGCTTGGGGACTAGTTCCTACAATGAGCAGTTCTTC; V gene: TRBV5-4; CDR3 length: 15; D gene: TRBD2; J gene: TRBJ2-1; clone size: .
CDR3 protein: CASRAGQYNSPLHF; CDR3 DNA: TGTGCCAGCCGCGCGGGACAGTATAATTCACCCCTCCACTTT; V gene: TRBV6-4; CDR3 length: 14; D gene: TRBD1; J gene: TRBJ1-6; clone size: .
CDR3 protein: CASSPPRDTGELFF; CDR3 DNA: TGTGCCAGCTCACCTCCCCGAGACACCGGGGAGCTGTTTTTT; V gene: TRBV18; CDR3 length: 14; D gene: .; J gene: TRBJ2-2; clone size: .
CDR3 protein: CASSFDPGLNQPQHF; CDR3 DNA: TGTGCCAGCAGCTTTGACCCGGGACTGAATCAGCCCCAGCATTTT; V gene: TRBV7-3; CDR3 length: 15; D gene: .; J gene: TRBJ1-5; clone size: .
CDR3 protein: CASSLRLAGGPAKNIQYF; CDR3 DNA: TGTGCCAGCAGCTTGAGGCTAGCGGGGGGGCCAGCCAAAAACATTCAGTACTTC; V gene: TRBV5-4; CDR3 length: 18; D gene: TRBD2; J gene: TRBJ2-4; clone size: .
CDR3 protein: CASSQEPDLTGGLGGYTF; CDR3 DNA: TGCGCCAGCAGCCAAGAGCCCGACCTAACAGGGGGATTGGGTGGCTACACCTTC; V gene: TRBV4-1; CDR3 length: 18; D gene: TRBD1; J gene: TRBJ1-2; clone size: .
CDR3 protein: CASSKGGSRLEETQYF; CDR3 DNA: TGTGCCAGCAGCAAAGGGGGCAGCCGGTTAGAAGAGACCCAGTACTTC; V gene: TRBV21-1; CDR3 length: 16; D gene: .; J gene: TRBJ2-5; clone size: .
CDR3 protein: CASTIQGAGTRNYGYTF; CDR3 DNA: TGTGCCAGCACCATACAGGGGGCGGGGACCCGAAACTATGGCTACACCTTC; V gene: TRBV2; CDR3 length: 17; D gene: TRBD1; J gene: TRBJ1-2; clone size: .
CDR3 protein: CASSEVGGGTGELFF; CDR3 DNA: TGTGCCAGCAGTGAGGTCGGGGGAGGAACCGGGGAGCTGTTTTTT; V gene: TRBV6-1; CDR3 length: 15; D gene: .; J gene: TRBJ2-2; clone size: .
CDR3 protein: CASGRDSYEQYF; CDR3 DNA: TGCGCCAGCGGGCGGGACTCCTACGAGCAGTACTTC; V gene: TRBV5-1; CDR3 length: 12; D gene: .; J gene: TRBJ2-7; clone size: .
CDR3 protein: CASSLESGSNEKLFF; CDR3 DNA: TGTGCCAGCAGTTTAGAATCGGGGTCTAATGAAAAACTGTTTTTT; V gene: TRBV6-1; CDR3 length: 15; D gene: .; J gene: TRBJ1-4; clone size: .
CDR3 protein: CASSGGYGYTF; CDR3 DNA: TGTGCCAGCTCGGGTGGGTATGGCTACACCTTC; V gene: TRBV13; CDR3 length: 11; D gene: .; J gene: TRBJ1-2; clone size: .